A single sample is the source of the 16 T cell receptor beta chains below, sequenced in a study of blood T cell repertoires in COVID-19. The method was immunoSEQ multiplex PCR; TCRdb's version includes in-frame clones alone and lacks a portion of them. The data hold approximately 30,000 clones, with under 90% observed a single time. The sequencing sample was made of peripheral blood. The receptors come from a man aged 65-85 years with active COVID-19.

CDR3 bases: TGTGCCAGCAGCCAAGGCGTTACAGGGGGCTTCGACGAGCAGTACTTC. Its protein is CASSQGVTGGFDEQYF. V is TRBV14 and J is TRBJ2-7, with 9 bases aligning to TRBD1. V shed 1 base, J shed 5 bases, and the junction held 9 bases outside the gene matches. Germline V gene lookup returns CDR1 SGHDN and CDR2 FVKESK. The length of the CDR3 is 16 residues.

The rearrangement links TRBV5-1 to TRBJ2-1, with 9 bases that match TRBD1. Trimming took 3 bases from V and 6 from J; bases not matched to a gene: 10. CDR3 length: 16 residues. Germline CDR1 is SGHRS and CDR2 is YFSETQ. The CDR3 protein is CASSSLPGQGVNEQFF. The CDR3 DNA reads as TGCGCCAGCAGCTCCCTACCGGGACAGGGTGTCAATGAGCAGTTCTTC.

J is TRBJ2-7 and V is TRBV6-1, with a possible D match to TRBD1 (5 bases). The CDR3 is made up of 13 amino acids. Germline lookup yields CDR1 MNHNS and CDR2 SASEGT. Trimming left V 3 bases short and J 7 bases short, with 13 bases between. CDR3 sequence (DNA): TGTGCCAGCAGTGACCTCCCAGGGCGAGAGCAGTACTTC. It is translated as CASSDLPGREQYF.

The chain carries TRBV25-1 and TRBJ1-4; D is unresolved. V was clipped by 3 bases and J by 8 bases, with 16 bases between them. The CDR3 totals 15 residues. CDR1 is MGHDK, CDR2 SYGVNS, per germline. The DNA of the CDR3 is TGTGCCAGCAGTGACCCGACCCCCATCGGGGAAAAACTGTTTTTT. It yields the protein CASSDPTPIGEKLFF. The full variable domain, with the rest looked up from reference TRBV25-1 and TRBJ1-4, is EADIYQTPRYLVIGTGKKITLECSQTMGHDKMYWYQQDPGMELHLIHYSYGVNSTEKGDLSSESTVSRIRTEHFPLTLESARPSHTSQYLCASSDPTPIGEKLFFGSGTQLSVL.

This rearrangement joins TRBV23-1 to TRBJ1-2; D remains unclear. TRBV23-1 is an open reading frame, and its role is uncertain. The CDR3 has 18 residues. V lost 4 bases and J 0 bases, leaving 21 bases between the germline ends. The CDR3 nucleotides read TGCGCCAGCAGTCTCCCGAGGCCGCGGTCTTTCACTAACTATGGCTACACCTTC. Encoded protein: CASSLPRPRSFTNYGYTF.

The chain joins TRBV5-1 to TRBJ2-5, with 7 positions matching TRBD1. Trimming removed 5 bases from V and 1 base from J; junction bases left unmatched: 5. The germline V gene encodes CDR1 SGHRS and CDR2 YFSETQ. The CDR3 covers 14 residues. The CDR3 DNA sequence: TGCGCCAGCAGAGAGACAGGGACCCAAGAGACCCAGTACTTC. This codes for CASRETGTQETQYF.

J is TRBJ1-5 and V is TRBV5-1; 9 positions agree with TRBD1. Germline CDR1 and CDR2: SGHRS and YFSETQ. The trim removed 0 bases at V and 7 bases at J, leaving 5 bases unmatched. This CDR3 is built from 15 residues. This CDR3 is CASSLGTGANQPQHF. The CDR3, as DNA: TGCGCCAGCAGCTTGGGGACAGGGGCGAACCAGCCCCAGCATTTT.

The chain recombines TRBV6-5 with TRBJ2-1, with D possibly matching TRBD1 (6 bases). The V gene's germline CDR1 is MNHEY and CDR2 SVGAGI. Trimming took off 6 bases at V and 2 bases at J, with 11 bases between the two ends. CDR3 length equals 14 residues. The CDR3, as DNA: TGTGCCAGCAGCCCCGGGACACCCTACAATGAGCAGTTCTTC. It specifies CASSPGTPYNEQFF.

This clone appeared a few times. This chain uses TRBV5-1 with TRBJ2-7, with TRBD1 matching 8 bases. V lost 0 bases to trimming and J lost 5 bases; unmatched junction nucleotides: 7. This CDR3 is 15 amino acids long. Germline V gives CDR1 SGHRS, CDR2 YFSETQ. CDR3 nucleotide sequence: TGCGCCAGCAGCTTGGTAGGAGCAGGGGGCGACGAGCAGTACTTC. Encoded protein: CASSLVGAGGDEQYF.

This clone was found once. The V call is TRBV2, the J call TRBJ2-1; D might be TRBD1 (6 bases). The CDR3 has 15 amino acids. Between the trimmed V and J ends, which lost 2 bases and 0 bases, there was a span of 8 bases. Germline V gene sequence: CDR1 SNHLY, CDR2 FYNNEI. In DNA, the CDR3 is TGTGCCAGCAGTGAAAGCAGGGGCTCCTACAATGAGCAGTTCTTC. Translated, it gives CASSESRGSYNEQFF.

This clone was seen only a few times. The chain links TRBV6-4 to TRBJ2-3; D is undetermined. This CDR3 has 15 amino acids. CDR1 is MRHNA and CDR2 is SNTAGT in the germline V gene. Trimming shortened V by 5 bases and J by 2 bases, and 14 bases separated the two germline ends. This chain's CDR3 is CASSSELLATDTQYF. The CDR3 DNA reads TGTGCCAGCAGTTCGGAGCTCCTGGCCACAGATACGCAGTATTTT.

This clone was seen only once. The chain combines TRBV10-1 with TRBJ2-3; 7 positions agree with TRBD1. Per the germline V gene, CDR1 is WNHNN and CDR2 is SYGVQD (reference sequence). This CDR3 has 15 residues. Trimming at V came to 6 bases and at J to 8 bases, leaving 14 bases not matched to a gene. This chain's CDR3 is CASSSTGTVSSTQYF. CDR3 nucleotide sequence: TGCGCCAGCAGCAGTACCGGGACAGTAAGCTCTACGCAGTATTTT.

The V and J genes are TRBV2 and TRBJ1-2, with D possibly being TRBD1 (6 bases). V was shortened by 5 bases and J by 8 bases, with 18 bases between the two germline ends. Germline assignment: CDR1 SNHLY and CDR2 FYNNEI. This CDR3 spans 14 amino acids. CDR3 amino acids: CASSWTASPMGYTF. DNA of the CDR3: TGTGCCAGCAGTTGGACAGCCAGCCCCATGGGCTACACCTTC.

The V and J genes are TRBV9 and TRBJ1-5; 7 positions agree with TRBD1. This CDR3 contains 15 residues. Per germline, CDR1 SGDLS and CDR2 YYNGEE. V was pared by 3 bases and J by 3 bases, with 6 bases of the junction left unmatched. Here the CDR3 DNA reads TGTGCCAGCAGCGCCCTAGGGGGCTACAATCAGCCCCAGCATTTT. Amino acids: CASSALGGYNQPQHF.

The chain combines TRBV7-9 with TRBJ2-5, with 7 bases identical to TRBD1. CDR1 and CDR2 (germline): SEHNR, FQNEAQ (reference sequence). V shed 4 bases, J shed 13 bases, and the junction held 9 bases outside the gene matches. This CDR3 comprises 12 residues. CDR3 sequence: CASSSGAGTVYF. The CDR3 DNA follows: TGTGCCAGCAGCTCTGGGGCCGGGACAGTGTACTTC.

This rearrangement joins TRBV24-1 to TRBJ2-3; TRBD1 might be the D (5 bases). The CDR3 is 13 residues long. Trimming removed 4 bases from V and 15 bases from J, with 19 bases in between. Germline V CDR1 and CDR2: KGHDR, SFDVKD. The CDR3 sequence: CATSEPPGRALYF. The CDR3 DNA sequence: TGTGCCACCAGTGAGCCCCCGGGCAGGGCCCTATATTTT.